What follows are 24 T cell receptor delta chains derived from one specimen sequenced in a study of γδ T cells in repeated Plasmodium falciparum infection. TCRdb re-identified clones in the multiplex PCR reads via CATT. The data show approximately 93,000 delta-chain clones, approximately 1% seen once. Flow sorting of PBMC yielded separate Vgamma9/Vdelta2+ and Vdelta2-negative gammadelta T cell populations for bulk repertoire analysis. The specimen sequenced was gamma-delta T cells from blood. Receptor source: a pool of human donors (malaria-infected and uninfected, not separated).

Points on this clone: The protein given by TCRdb reflects a much larger clone and differs at residue 8 from this DNA's translation, likely from a read error; the protein shown is the DNA's translation. This chain uses TRDV2 with TRDJ1, with 8 bases identical to TRDD3. TCRdb offers no J gene call, so here the DNA was matched to germline to obtain one. Germline V gene sequence: CDR1 GEAIGNYY, CDR2 EKD. This CDR3 has 16 residues. Trimming at V came to 9 bases and at J to 0 bases, leaving 14 bases not matched to a gene. The CDR3 nucleotides are TGTGCCCTACGACGGGGATACAATCTGTACACCGATAAACTCATCTTT. Protein: CALRRGYNLYTDKLIF.

On this clone itself: The protein that TCRdb holds for this DNA derives from a much larger clone and differs from the translated DNA at residue 20, which likely indicates a read error; the protein shown here is translated from the DNA. The V and J genes are TRDV1 and TRDJ1, with 8 bases matching TRDD3. Here the J gene was assigned by germline matching of the DNA, as TCRdb has none. The CDR3 runs 24 residues. Germline V gene sequence: CDR1 TSWWSYY, CDR2 QGS. The CDR3 bases are TGTGCTCTTGGGGAACTAACTCTGGGGGACTACTGGTACTGGGGGGCCCAGTACACCTATAAACTCATCTTT. It specifies CALGELTLGDYWYWGAQYTYKLIF.

In regard to this clone: This DNA translates differently at residue 16 from the TCRdb protein, which is that of a much larger clone; a read error is likely, and the protein shown is the DNA's own translation. The chain combines TRDV1 with TRDJ1; 8 bases agree with TRDD3. The J gene was missing in TCRdb and was found by matching the end of the DNA to germline. Germline V gives CDR1 TSWWSYY, CDR2 QGS. This CDR3 has 19 residues. The DNA for the CDR3 is TGTGCTCTTGGGGAACCATGCCTACGGACTGGGGGCCTCACCGATATACTCATCTTT. As protein: CALGEPCLRTGGLTDILIF.

The V and J genes are TRDV1 and TRDJ1; D is perhaps TRDD2 (6 bases). The J gene, not given by TCRdb, was assigned here from a germline match of the nucleotide sequence. Germline V gives CDR1 TSWWSYY, CDR2 QGS. The CDR3 spans 19 residues. Between the trimmed V and J ends, which lost 1 base and 0 bases, there was a span of 21 bases. The CDR3 nucleotides are TGTGCTCTTGGGGAACAGGGCCTTCCATGGCGCTTGTACACCGATAAACTCATCTTT. Translated, it gives CALGEQGLPWRLYTDKLIF.

As to this clone: TCRdb has a much larger clone's protein, which differs at residue 3 from the translation of this DNA, likely because of a read error; what is shown is the protein translated from the DNA. V and J are TRDV1 and TRDJ1; 7 nucleotides align to TRDD3. The CDR3 length is 18 residues. CDR1 and CDR2 (germline): TSWWSYY, QGS. CDR3 sequence: CAFGEPLLGNSYTDKLIF. The CDR3 DNA sequence: TGTGCTTTTGGGGAACCGCTACTGGGGAACTCGTACACCGATAAACTCATCTTT.

In regard to this clone: The amino acid sequence in TCRdb belongs to a much larger clone and departs from this DNA's translation at residue 3, likely a sequencing read error; the sequence shown is translated from the DNA. The chain joins TRDV1 to TRDJ1, with a tentative D call TRDD3 (6 bases). No J gene is reported in TCRdb; it was inferred here by comparing the DNA with germline. From germline, CDR1 is TSWWSYY and CDR2 QGS. The CDR3 runs 16 residues. The CDR3 spells CAPGDSWGGYTDKLIF. DNA of the CDR3: TGTGCTCCTGGGGATTCTTGGGGGGGGTACACCGATAAACTCATCTTT.

Comment on this clone: With only one base between it and a far larger clone, this is likely a read error. Other DNA sequences in this specimen translate into the identical CDR3. The rearrangement uses TRDV2 and TRDJ1, with D possibly matching TRDD3 (6 bases). TCRdb supplies no J gene; here it was assigned by aligning the nucleotide sequence to germline. CDR1 and CDR2 from the germline V gene are GEAIGNYY and EKD. The CDR3 is 19 amino acids. Trimming pared 3 bases from V and 3 bases from J, leaving 28 bases between. For the CDR3, the DNA is TGTGCCTGTGACCGAATTGTGCTGGGGAGTGCCGGATTCGCCGATAAACTCATCTTT. Residues: CACDRIVLGSAGFADKLIF.

A word on this clone: The protein TCRdb gives is from a much larger clone and does not agree with this DNA's translation at residue 4, likely a read error; the protein shown here comes from the DNA. The rearrangement joins TRDV1 to TRDJ1; the match to TRDD2 covers 8 bases. TCRdb gives no J gene; it was assigned here by matching the DNA to germline. CDR3 size: 18 residues. V dropped 7 bases and J dropped 8; count of bases not matched to a gene: 24. In germline, CDR1 is TSWWSYY, CDR2 QGS. In nucleotides, the CDR3 is TGTGCTCTTGAGGATTCCTTAGGCCTTCCTATCACGACTCTGAAACTCATCTTT. Amino acids: CALEDSLGLPITTLKLIF.

This clone was counted a few times. TCRdb records a much larger clone's protein for this DNA, with a difference at residue 5 that likely arises from a read error; the protein given is the translation of the DNA. This sequence joins TRDV1 and TRDJ1; 8 bases are a match to TRDD3. TCRdb records no J gene; here it was assigned by comparing the DNA to germline. Germline V gene sequence: CDR1 TSWWSYY, CDR2 QGS. The CDR3 has 17 residues. V dropped 4 bases and J dropped 3; count of bases not matched to a gene: 13. CDR3 loop: CALGGLGLGYAADKLIF. The CDR3 DNA is TGTGCTCTTGGGGGACTAGGGCTGGGATACGCGGCCGATAAACTCATCTTT.

Many counts were recorded for this clone. A far larger clone lies a single base away; this is likely a read error. The same CDR3 arises from other DNA sequences in this sample as well. The chain employs TRDV1 and TRDJ1; TRDD3 matches 10 bases. The germline CDR1 and CDR2 sequences are TSWWSYY and QGS. This CDR3 has 20 amino acids. CDR3 bases: TGTGCTCTTGGGGATGAGTCACTTACGGGGGATACGCGTAGCACCGATAAGCTCATCTTT. Protein product: CALGDESLTGDTRSTDKLIF.

This clone was observed at least ten times. The protein TCRdb lists belongs to a much larger clone and differs from this DNA's translation at residue 3, which points to a read error; the protein shown is made from the DNA. The V gene is TRDV2, the J gene TRDJ1; TRDD3 matches at 8 bases. Here the J gene came from matching the DNA to germline, since TCRdb omits it. Germline V lookup: CDR1 GEAIGNYY, CDR2 EKD. The CDR3 runs to 18 residues. CDR3 protein: CARDAINTGGLYTDKLIF. In DNA form, the CDR3 reads TGTGCCCGTGACGCCATTAATACTGGGGGCCTGTACACCGATAAACTCATCTTT.

In regard to this clone: A read error likely explains why the TCRdb protein, taken from a much larger clone, differs from this DNA's translation at residue 14; the protein shown is translated from the DNA. The CDR3 is CACAFTGKDFTDKPIF. The CDR3 DNA follows: TGTGCCTGTGCGTTTACTGGGAAAGACTTCACCGATAAACCCATCTTT. The V gene call reads TRDV2; no J gene was called; TRDD3, the table's D call, was not compared with the DNA. The germline V gene encodes CDR1 GEAIGNYY and CDR2 EKD. There are 16 residues in the CDR3.

For this clone: The TCRdb protein comes from a much larger clone and disagrees with this DNA's translation at residue 16, likely due to a read error; the protein given here is derived from the DNA. The chain links TRDV2 to TRDJ1, with TRDD3 identical over 9 bases. The J gene was missing in TCRdb and was found by matching the end of the DNA to germline. The germline V gene has CDR1 GEAIGNYY and CDR2 EKD. The V and J ends lost 0 bases and 3 bases, in that order; junction bases with no gene match: 22. This CDR3 is built from 21 residues. CDR3 sequence (DNA): TGTGCCTGTGACACCATGATCTTGGGGGATAAGGACTCCAATGGGGCCGATAAACTCATCTTT. It codes for CACDTMILGDKDSNGADKLIF.

This clone was seen a few times. This probably arose from a read error, given a far larger clone one base away. The sample has other DNA sequences that encode this CDR3 too. The chain links TRDV2 to TRDJ2; 7 bases fit TRDD3. The J gene was missing in TCRdb and was found by matching the end of the DNA to germline. Germline values: CDR1 GEAIGNYY, CDR2 EKD. The CDR3 length is 19 residues. The CDR3 loop is CACDTLGGDPPALTAQLFF. CDR3 DNA sequence: TGTGCCTGTGACACCCTGGGGGGGGACCCACCAGCTTTGACGGCACAACTCTTCTTT.

This clone appeared a few times. The TCRdb protein comes from a much larger clone and disagrees with this DNA's translation at residue 7, likely due to a read error; the protein given here is derived from the DNA. The rearrangement uses TRAV38-2/DV8 and TRDJ1; maybe TRDD3 (5 bases). This CDR3 region has 16 residues. Trimming pared 10 bases from V and 0 bases from J, leaving 22 bases between. From germline, CDR1 is TSESDYY and CDR2 QEAYKQQN. The CDR3 spells CAPGFGVYPYTDKLIF. The CDR3 DNA reads TGTGCTCCCGGATTTGGGGTATATCCGTACACCGATAAACTCATCTTT.

On this clone: TCRdb's protein, taken from a much larger clone, differs from this DNA's translation at residue 3, likely owing to a read error; the protein displayed comes from the DNA. The chain links TRDV2 to TRDJ1; perhaps TRDD3 as D (6 bases). No J segment appears in TCRdb, so it was assigned here by matching the sequence to germline. CDR3 length: 22 amino acids. Looked up from germline, CDR1 is GEAIGNYY and CDR2 is EKD. For the CDR3, the DNA is TGTGCCCGTGAACAGATACTGGGAGCATATTGGGGCAGAGGGGCTTACACCGATAAACTCATCTTT. Its protein is CAREQILGAYWGRGAYTDKLIF.

This clone was counted at least ten times. A far larger clone is one nucleotide away, so this likely arose from a read error. Other DNA sequences in this specimen translate into the identical CDR3. V is TRDV2 and J is TRDJ2; 10 bases line up with TRDD3. TCRdb records no J gene; here it was assigned by comparing the DNA to germline. The CDR3 totals 20 residues. CDR1 and CDR2 from the germline V gene are GEAIGNYY and EKD. The V and J ends lost 1 base and 3 bases, in that order; junction bases with no gene match: 16. The CDR3 sequence is CACDTIPTGGLIELTAQLFF. DNA of the CDR3: TGTGCCTGTGACACTATCCCTACTGGGGGATTAATTGAGCTGACAGCACAACTCTTCTTT.

Points on this clone: This DNA's translation and the protein TCRdb lists, from a much larger clone, do not match at residue 5, likely due to a read error; the protein shown is translated from the DNA. The rearrangement joins TRDV1 to TRDJ1; a possible D gene is TRDD3 (5 bases). TCRdb lists no J gene, so it was determined here by aligning the DNA to germline. Germline V gene data show CDR1 as TSWWSYY and CDR2 as QGS. Deletions cut 4 bases from V and 8 bases from J, with 26 bases between. This CDR3 region has 17 residues. For the CDR3, the DNA is TGTGCTCTTGGGGGACTTGAAAGAGCCGGGGAATCACGAAAACTCATCTTT. Encoded protein: CALGGLERAGESRKLIF.

In this sample, this clone turned up many times. The TCRdb protein comes from a much larger clone and disagrees with this DNA's translation at residue 11, likely due to a read error; the protein given here is derived from the DNA. This chain joins TRDV2 and TRDJ3; TRDD3 might be the D (6 bases). The CDR3 covers 20 residues. Germline CDR1 reads GEAIGNYY; CDR2 reads EKD. The V and J ends lost 1 base and 0 bases respectively, with 18 bases between them. The CDR3 here is CACDTKGIRDPSWDTRQMFF. CDR3 nucleotides: TGTGCCTGTGACACTAAGGGGATCCGTGACCCCTCCTGGGACACCCGACAGATGTTTTTC.

Concerning this clone: A far larger clone is a single base away, which makes a read error likely. Other DNA sequences in this specimen translate into the identical CDR3. The chain combines TRDV2 with TRDJ1; D uncertain. TCRdb carries no J gene annotation; the J gene was assigned here by matching the DNA with germline. The length of the CDR3 is 14 residues. Germline CDR1 reads GEAIGNYY; CDR2 reads EKD. The CDR3 reads CACDRLEYTDKLIF. CDR3 nucleotides: TGTGCCTGTGACCGACTTGAGTACACCGACAAACTCATCTTT.

For this clone: TCRdb shows a much larger clone's protein in place of this DNA's translation, and the two differ at residue 6, likely through a read error; the protein shown is translated from the DNA. The sample has other DNA sequences that encode this CDR3 too. The rearrangement uses TRDV1 and TRDJ1; D call uncertain. CDR3 length: 15 residues. Germline V CDR1 and CDR2: TSWWSYY, QGS. CDR3 amino acids: CALGPPGLYTDKLIF. CDR3 nucleotide sequence: TGTGCTCTCGGGCCGCCGGGGTTGTACACCGATAAGCTCATCTTT.

A few counts support this clone. For this DNA, TCRdb reports the protein of a much larger clone, which diverges at residue 3, most likely from a read error; the protein presented here is translated directly from the DNA. This sequence joins TRDV2 and TRDJ1, with 8 nucleotides matching TRDD3. As TCRdb names no J gene, one was assigned here on the basis of a DNA match to germline. The CDR3 extends over 17 amino acids. CDR1 and CDR2 (germline): GEAIGNYY, EKD. CDR3 coding DNA: TGTGCCTATGACACTGGGGGGGATTACCGGTACACCGATAAACTCATCTTT. It encodes CAYDTGGDYRYTDKLIF.

A word on this clone: TCRdb shows a much larger clone's protein in place of this DNA's translation, and the two differ at residues 9 and 13, likely through a read error; the protein shown is translated from the DNA. The chain is built from TRDV2 and TRDJ1; 7 positions agree with TRDD3. Germline V gives CDR1 GEAIGNYY, CDR2 EKD. The length of the CDR3 is 18 residues. V lost 2 bases and J lost 3; bases outside the gene matches: 17. CDR3 sequence: CACDSLGGRDPYPDKLIF. CDR3 nucleotide sequence: TGTGCCTGTGACAGTCTGGGGGGCCGCGACCCTTACCCCGATAAACTCATCTTT.

To note about this clone: Translating this DNA gives a protein that differs at residue 3 from the TCRdb one, which belongs to a much larger clone; a read error is likely, and the protein shown is this translation. The rearrangement joins TRDV2 to TRDJ1; 8 positions agree with TRDD3. TCRdb is silent on the J gene; assignment here came from matching the DNA to germline. CDR1 GEAIGNYY and CDR2 EKD come from the germline V gene. The CDR3 extends over 13 amino acids. V lost 7 bases and J lost 4; bases outside the gene matches: 7. DNA of the CDR3: TGTGCCTGGCAACTGGGGGGGGGCGATAAACTCATCTTT. This gives the protein CAWQLGGGDKLIF.